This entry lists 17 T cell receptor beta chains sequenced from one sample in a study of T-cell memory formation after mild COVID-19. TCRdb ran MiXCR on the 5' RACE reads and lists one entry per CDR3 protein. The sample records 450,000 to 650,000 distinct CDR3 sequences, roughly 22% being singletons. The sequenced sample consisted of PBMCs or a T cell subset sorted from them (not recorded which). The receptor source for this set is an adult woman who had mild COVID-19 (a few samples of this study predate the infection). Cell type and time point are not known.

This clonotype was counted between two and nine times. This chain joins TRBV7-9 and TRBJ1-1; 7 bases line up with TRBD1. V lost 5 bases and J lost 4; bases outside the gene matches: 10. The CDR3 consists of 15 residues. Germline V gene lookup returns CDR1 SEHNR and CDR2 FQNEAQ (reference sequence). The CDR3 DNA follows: TGTGCCAGCAGCCCACCGACAGGGAAGAGCACTGAAGCTTTCTTT. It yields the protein CASSPPTGKSTEAFF.

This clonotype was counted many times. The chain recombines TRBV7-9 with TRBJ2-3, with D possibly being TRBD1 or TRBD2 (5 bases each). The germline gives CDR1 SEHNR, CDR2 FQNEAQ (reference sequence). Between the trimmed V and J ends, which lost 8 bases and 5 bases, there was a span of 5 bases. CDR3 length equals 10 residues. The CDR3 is CASGGDTQYF. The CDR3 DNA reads TGTGCCAGCGGGGGAGATACGCAGTATTTT.

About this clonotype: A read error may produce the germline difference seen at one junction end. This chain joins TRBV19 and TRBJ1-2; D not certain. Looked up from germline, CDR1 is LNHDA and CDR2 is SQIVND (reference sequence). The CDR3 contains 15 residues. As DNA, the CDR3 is TGTGCTAGTAGTATAGCGGCAGGATCTAACTATGGCTACACCTTC. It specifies CASSIAAGSNYGYTF.

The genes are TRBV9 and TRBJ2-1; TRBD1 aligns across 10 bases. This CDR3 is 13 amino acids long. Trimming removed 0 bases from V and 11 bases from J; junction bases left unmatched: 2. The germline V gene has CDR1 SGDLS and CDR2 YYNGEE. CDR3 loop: CASSVGDRGQQFF. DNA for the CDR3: TGTGCCAGCAGCGTAGGGGACAGGGGTCAGCAGTTCTTC.

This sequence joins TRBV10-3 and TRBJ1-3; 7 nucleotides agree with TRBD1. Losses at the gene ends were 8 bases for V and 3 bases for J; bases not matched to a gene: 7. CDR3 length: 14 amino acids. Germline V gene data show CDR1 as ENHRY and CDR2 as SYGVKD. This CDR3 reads CAIRQGGNGNTIYF. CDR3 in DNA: TGTGCCATCCGACAGGGAGGTAATGGAAACACCATATATTTT.

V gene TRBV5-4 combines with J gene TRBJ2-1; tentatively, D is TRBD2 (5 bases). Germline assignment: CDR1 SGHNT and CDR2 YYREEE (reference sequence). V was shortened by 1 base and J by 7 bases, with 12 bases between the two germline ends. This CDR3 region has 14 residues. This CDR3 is CASSLNVGENEQFF. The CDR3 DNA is TGTGCCAGCAGCTTGAATGTTGGGGAGAATGAGCAGTTCTTC.

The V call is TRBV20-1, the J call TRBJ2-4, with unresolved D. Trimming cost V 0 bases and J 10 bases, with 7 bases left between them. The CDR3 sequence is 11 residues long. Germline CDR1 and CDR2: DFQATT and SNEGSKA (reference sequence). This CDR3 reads CSARDPLIQYF. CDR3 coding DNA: TGCAGTGCTAGAGATCCCCTTATTCAGTACTTC.

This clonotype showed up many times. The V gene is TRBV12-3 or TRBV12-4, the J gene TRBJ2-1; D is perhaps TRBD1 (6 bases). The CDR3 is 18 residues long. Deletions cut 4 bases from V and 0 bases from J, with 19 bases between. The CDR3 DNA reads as TGTGCCAGCAGTTCAATTTACGGGTCACAGGGCTCCTACAATGAGCAGTTCTTC. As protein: CASSSIYGSQGSYNEQFF.

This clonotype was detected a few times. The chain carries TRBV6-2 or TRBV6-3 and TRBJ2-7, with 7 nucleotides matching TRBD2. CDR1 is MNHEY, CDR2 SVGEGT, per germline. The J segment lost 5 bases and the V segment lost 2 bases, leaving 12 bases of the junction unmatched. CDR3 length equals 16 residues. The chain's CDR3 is CASSYETRLAPHEQYF. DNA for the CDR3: TGTGCCAGCAGTTACGAGACCCGACTAGCACCTCACGAGCAGTACTTC.

As DNA, the CDR3 is TGTGCCAGCAGCAGACGTTTGGATGAGCAGTTCTTC. Its translation is CASSRRLDEQFF. V gene TRBV11-3 combines with J gene TRBJ2-1; no reliable D call. CDR3 length equals 12 residues. Trimming cost V 5 bases and J 8 bases, with 10 bases left between them. CDR1 and CDR2 (germline): SGHNT, YENEEA.

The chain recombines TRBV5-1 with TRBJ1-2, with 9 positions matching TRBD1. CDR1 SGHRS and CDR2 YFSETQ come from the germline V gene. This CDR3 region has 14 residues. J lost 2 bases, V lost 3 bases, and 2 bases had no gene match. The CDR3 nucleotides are TGCGCCAGCAGCTCACAGGGGGCGAACTATGGCTACACCTTC. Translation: CASSSQGANYGYTF.

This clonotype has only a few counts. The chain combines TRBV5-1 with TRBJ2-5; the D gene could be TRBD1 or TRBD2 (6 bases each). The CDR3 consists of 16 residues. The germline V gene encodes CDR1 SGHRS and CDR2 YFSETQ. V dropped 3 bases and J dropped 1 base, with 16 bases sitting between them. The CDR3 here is CASSSLGGQLQETQYF. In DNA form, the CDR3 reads TGCGCCAGCAGCTCCTTGGGGGGCCAGCTCCAAGAGACCCAGTACTTC.

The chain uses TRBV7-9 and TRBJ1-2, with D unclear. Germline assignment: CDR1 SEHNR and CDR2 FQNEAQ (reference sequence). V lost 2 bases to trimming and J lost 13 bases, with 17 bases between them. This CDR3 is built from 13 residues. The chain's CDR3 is CASSLLPSLSLTF. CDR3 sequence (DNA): TGTGCCAGCAGCTTACTTCCGAGCCTCTCTCTCACCTTC.

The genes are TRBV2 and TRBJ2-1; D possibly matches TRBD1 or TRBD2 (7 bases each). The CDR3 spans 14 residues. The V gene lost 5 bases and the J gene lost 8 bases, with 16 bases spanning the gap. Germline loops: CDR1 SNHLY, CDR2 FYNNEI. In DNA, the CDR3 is TGTGCCAGCAGTCCGACAGGGAGGGTCGATGAGCAGTTCTTC. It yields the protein CASSPTGRVDEQFF. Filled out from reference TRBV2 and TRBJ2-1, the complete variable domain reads EPEVTQTPSHQVTQMGQEVILRCVPISNHLYFYWYRQILGQKVEFLVSFYNNEISEKSEIFDDQFSVERPDGSNFTLKIRSTKLEDSAMYFCASSPTGRVDEQFFGPGTRLTVL.

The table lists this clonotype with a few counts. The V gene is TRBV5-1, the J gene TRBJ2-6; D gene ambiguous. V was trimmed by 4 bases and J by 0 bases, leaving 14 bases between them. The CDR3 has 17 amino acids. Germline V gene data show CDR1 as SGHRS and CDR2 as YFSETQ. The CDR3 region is CASSPEPAPSGANVLTF. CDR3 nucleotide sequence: TGCGCCAGCAGCCCGGAGCCAGCCCCCTCTGGGGCCAACGTCCTGACTTTC.

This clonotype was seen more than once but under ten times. The CDR3 sequence is CASSPTPGEAFF. CDR3 DNA sequence: TGTGCCAGTTCTCCCACCCCGGGTGAAGCTTTCTTT. The chain recombines TRBV2 with TRBJ1-1; no definite D call. The germline V and J ends were trimmed by 9 bases and 7 bases, with 15 bases remaining between them. Per germline, CDR1 SNHLY and CDR2 FYNNEI. This CDR3 contains 12 residues.

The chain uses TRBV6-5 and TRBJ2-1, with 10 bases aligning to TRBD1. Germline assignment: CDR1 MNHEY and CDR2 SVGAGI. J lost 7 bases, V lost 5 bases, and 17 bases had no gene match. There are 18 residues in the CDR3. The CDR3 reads CASSRVPTGTGAKNEQFF. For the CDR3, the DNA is TGTGCCAGCAGTCGCGTACCCACCGGGACAGGGGCGAAGAATGAGCAGTTCTTC.